The rows below give T cell receptor beta chains drawn from one sample of a study of cytotoxic CD8 clonotypes in ibrutinib-treated CLL. Repertoires were generated with immunoSEQ multiplex PCR, while TCRdb's copy carries only in-frame clones and drops some. Of some 200,000 clones in the sample, about 72% were seen once. The sample in question was PBMCs, obtained after 24 months of ibrutinib treatment. The receptors come from a human donor with chronic lymphocytic leukemia. Both conserved end residues are part of each CDR3. D genes are given only for firm matches. Size is omitted from some rows. Given values are once, few, many or a class for expanded clones.

clone size	V gene	D gene	J gene	CDR3 protein	CDR3 DNA
.	TRBV27	.	TRBJ2-7	CASSIQQGHPSYEQYF	TGTGCCAGCAGTATTCAACAGGGACACCCCAGCTACGAGCAGTACTTC
.	TRBV7-8	.	TRBJ2-3	CASSLLPFAGWNTDTQYF	TGTGCCAGCAGCTTATTACCCTTTGCAGGGTGGAACACAGATACGCAGTATTTT
few	TRBV27	.	TRBJ2-7	CASSLSRGAYEQYF	TGTGCCAGCAGTTTATCGAGGGGGGCGTACGAGCAGTACTTC
.	TRBV19	.	TRBJ2-2	CASSLGQNTGELFF	TGTGCCAGTAGTCTAGGACAGAACACCGGGGAGCTGTTTTTT
once	TRBV11-2	.	TRBJ2-7	CASSRPLSYEQYF	TGTGCCAGCAGCCGTCCACTCTCCTACGAGCAGTACTTC
.	TRBV6-6	.	TRBJ2-7	CASTRWAGDEQYF	TGTGCCAGCACCCGATGGGCAGGGGACGAGCAGTACTTC
.	TRBV6-5	TRBD2	TRBJ2-1	CASSPTSGSYNEQFF	TGTGCCAGCAGTCCTACTAGCGGCTCCTACAATGAGCAGTTCTTC
.	TRBV7-2	.	TRBJ2-7	CASSLEGTRRSYEQYF	TGTGCCAGCAGCCTAGAGGGGACGCGCCGCTCCTACGAGCAGTACTTC
few	TRBV18	TRBD2	TRBJ2-7	CASSRVTSGSGEQYF	TGTGCCAGCTCAAGGGTGACTAGCGGGAGTGGCGAGCAGTACTTC
.	TRBV29-1	.	TRBJ1-1	CSVTGHLNTEAFF	TGCAGCGTGACGGGACACCTGAACACTGAAGCTTTCTTT
.	TRBV7-6	.	TRBJ2-1	CASSFKQQLTDYNEQFF	TGTGCCAGCAGCTTTAAACAACAGCTTACCGACTACAATGAGCAGTTCTTC
few	TRBV7-2	.	TRBJ1-1	CASSASQVEAFF	TGTGCCAGCAGCGCGTCACAGGTGGAAGCTTTCTTT
.	TRBV10-3	TRBD1	TRBJ2-6	CAITLGPGQGAGANVLTF	TGTGCCATCACCCTGGGACCGGGACAGGGTGCCGGGGCCAACGTCCTGACTTTC
.	TRBV6-5	.	TRBJ1-1	CASTSNTEAFF	TGTGCCAGCACCTCCAACACTGAAGCTTTCTTT
.	TRBV5-6	.	TRBJ2-7	CASSLYREPIYEQYF	TGTGCCAGCAGCTTGTATCGTGAGCCGATCTACGAGCAGTACTTC
.	TRBV27	.	TRBJ2-7	CASRGLGRPYEQYF	TGTGCCAGCAGGGGGCTGGGCAGACCCTACGAGCAGTACTTC
.	TRBV5-1	TRBD2	TRBJ2-1	CASSPYLTSGLYNEQFF	TGCGCCAGCAGCCCATACTTGACTAGCGGCCTCTACAATGAGCAGTTCTTC
.	TRBV7-8	TRBD2	TRBJ2-7	CASSLFVSGSSDEQYF	TGTGCCAGCAGCTTATTTGTTAGCGGGAGTTCCGACGAGCAGTACTTC
.	TRBV7-2	TRBD1	TRBJ1-5	CASSEGTGRSNQPQHF	TGTGCCAGCAGCGAAGGGACAGGGCGTAGCAATCAGCCCCAGCATTTT
once	TRBV4-1	.	TRBJ1-1	CASSQFMGTRLNTEAFF	TGCGCCAGCAGCCAGTTTATGGGTACCCGATTGAACACTGAAGCTTTCTTT
.	TRBV9	TRBD2	TRBJ2-5	CASSVGASGRAPETQYF	TGTGCCAGCAGCGTAGGCGCTAGCGGGAGGGCCCCAGAGACCCAGTACTTC
.	TRBV10-3	TRBD1	TRBJ2-7	CAIGPDRGDEQYF	TGTGCCATCGGACCGGACAGGGGCGACGAGCAGTACTTC
.	TRBV5-6	.	TRBJ2-1	CASSLGLRYNEQFF	TGTGCCAGCAGCTTGGGACTCCGTTACAATGAGCAGTTCTTC
.	TRBV9	.	TRBJ1-1	CASSGVDWSVGAFF	TGTGCCAGCAGCGGGGTGGACTGGTCGGTAGGAGCTTTCTTT
.	TRBV11-2	.	TRBJ1-2	CASRPLTLRGKRYGYTF	TGTGCCAGCAGACCCCTCACGTTAAGGGGCAAGAGATATGGCTACACCTTC
.	TRBV28	.	TRBJ2-7	CASSLSGTLAYEQYF	TGTGCCAGCAGTTTATCCGGGACACTTGCCTACGAGCAGTACTTC
.	TRBV19	TRBD2	TRBJ2-7	CASSAGTKSSYEQYF	TGTGCCAGTAGTGCCGGGACTAAGAGCTCCTACGAGCAGTACTTC
.	TRBV19	.	TRBJ1-5	CASNNVAGTSNQPQHF	TGTGCCAGTAATAACGTAGCTGGGACGAGCAATCAGCCCCAGCATTTT
.	TRBV9	TRBD2	TRBJ2-2	CASSVLTSGSPSNTGELFF	TGTGCCAGCAGCGTCTTGACTAGCGGGAGCCCCTCGAACACCGGGGAGCTGTTTTTT
.	TRBV5-6	TRBD1	TRBJ2-7	CASSQGTAYEQYF	TGTGCCAGCAGCCAGGGGACAGCCTACGAGCAGTACTTC
.	TRBV30	.	TRBJ2-7	CAWCTGIHEQYF	TGTGCCTGGTGTACAGGTATCCACGAGCAGTACTTC
.	TRBV28	.	TRBJ2-7	CASSPPVGAYEQYF	TGTGCCAGCAGTCCCCCCGTGGGTGCCTACGAGCAGTACTTC
.	TRBV30	.	TRBJ1-2	CAWSVLSGFGYTF	TGTGCCTGGAGTGTACTTTCGGGGTTTGGCTACACCTTC
.	TRBV10-1	.	TRBJ2-1	CASSEHGRSRNEQFF	TGCGCCAGCAGTGAGCACGGGAGAAGTCGGAATGAGCAGTTCTTC
.	TRBV9	.	TRBJ2-2	CASSVGTANTGELFF	TGTGCCAGCAGCGTAGGGACAGCTAACACCGGGGAGCTGTTTTTT
.	TRBV6-4	.	TRBJ1-1	CATSDRSDTEAFF	TGTGCCACCTCAGACAGGTCGGATACTGAAGCTTTCTTT
.	TRBV27	.	TRBJ1-2	CASSFRLNYGYTF	TGTGCCAGCAGTTTCCGATTGAACTATGGCTACACCTTC
few	TRBV9	.	TRBJ1-1	CASTLGMNTEAFF	TGTGCCAGCACCTTAGGGATGAACACTGAAGCTTTCTTT
.	TRBV25-1	TRBD1	TRBJ2-1	CASRPGQISYNEQFF	TGTGCCAGCAGACCGGGACAGATATCCTACAATGAGCAGTTCTTC
few	TRBV7-7	.	TRBJ2-7	CASSLTDGTYEQYF	TGTGCCAGCAGCTTAACTGACGGAACCTACGAGCAGTACTTC
.	TRBV6-6	.	TRBJ2-1	CASSKQGSEQFF	TGTGCCAGCAGTAAGCAGGGGAGTGAGCAGTTCTTC
.	TRBV6-5	.	TRBJ2-1	CASSYDGYNEQFF	TGTGCCAGCAGTTACGATGGGTACAATGAGCAGTTCTTC
few	TRBV27	TRBD1	TRBJ1-2	CASSLLQGSGYTF	TGTGCCAGCAGTTTGCTACAGGGGAGCGGCTACACCTTC
.	TRBV4-3	TRBD2	TRBJ2-1	CASSQTGLADIDEQFF	TGCGCCAGCAGCCAAACGGGACTAGCGGATATAGATGAGCAGTTCTTC
.	TRBV7-8	.	TRBJ2-1	CASSLLGRTVYNEQFF	TGTGCCAGCAGCTTACTAGGTCGGACAGTCTACAATGAGCAGTTCTTC
.	TRBV19	.	TRBJ2-7	CASSRTGAGEQYF	TGTGCCAGTAGCCGAACAGGGGCGGGGGAGCAGTACTTC
.	TRBV5-5	TRBD2	TRBJ2-7	CASSFLAGVSYEQYF	TGTGCCAGCAGCTTCTTAGCGGGAGTATCTTACGAGCAGTACTTC
.	TRBV11-3	TRBD1	TRBJ2-2	CASSPRTGWTGELFF	TGTGCCAGCAGCCCCCGGACAGGGTGGACCGGGGAGCTGTTTTTT
few	TRBV6-6	TRBD1	TRBJ2-3	CASSQPNRGSTDTQYF	TGTGCCAGCAGTCAACCCAACAGGGGAAGCACAGATACGCAGTATTTT
.	TRBV25-1	TRBD1	TRBJ1-2	CASSDQGAMQGYTF	TGTGCCAGCAGTGATCAGGGGGCGATGCAGGGCTACACCTTC
few	TRBV30	.	TRBJ1-2	CAWSVQGTYGYTF	TGTGCCTGGAGTGTACAGGGTACCTATGGCTACACCTTC
once	TRBV30	TRBD2	TRBJ2-7	CASSSIAGTYEQYF	TGTGCCAGCAGCTCCATAGCGGGGACCTACGAGCAGTACTTC
.	TRBV4-1	TRBD2	TRBJ2-1	CASSQTPPSGRPDEQFF	TGCGCCAGCAGCCAAACCCCTCCTAGCGGGAGGCCCGATGAGCAGTTCTTC
.	TRBV7-6	.	TRBJ2-7	CASSLAADGRAYEQYF	TGTGCCAGCAGCTTAGCCGCGGACGGGAGAGCCTACGAGCAGTACTTC
few	TRBV7-2	TRBD1	TRBJ1-5	CASSSQGNQPQHF	TGTGCCAGCAGCTCACAGGGGAATCAGCCCCAGCATTTT
.	TRBV27	.	TRBJ2-1	CASSRAGSYNEQFF	TGTGCCAGCAGCCGGGCTGGCTCCTACAATGAGCAGTTCTTC
.	TRBV30	.	TRBJ1-5	CAWSSGVGNQPQHF	TGTGCCTGGAGTTCTGGGGTTGGCAATCAGCCCCAGCATTTT